This T cell receptor beta chain emerged from a study of T cell repertoires in cytomegalovirus infection. Study in general: Newly reported HLA-C-restricted and thoroughly characterized HLA-B-restricted CMV epitopes were employed. Indications came from public TCR beta signatures; they pointed to CMV infection and to a matching HLA type.

TCRdb independently ran MiXCR on the reads; one entry per CDR3 protein. Of roughly 78,000 distinct CDR3 sequences listed, approximately 40% are singletons. Study-wide points: Ex vivo, HLA-C-restricted CMV-specific TCR beta clonotypes prevailed over the rest of the response.

This clonotype was detected ten times or more. Its antigen is as yet unknown. The sample was CD8+ T cells from cultured PBMCs, taken from culture after CMV antigen stimulation. This clonotype was obtained from a human donor in good health (CMV status not recorded). Some clones in this sample may be carry-over from other donors' samples.

CDR3 DNA sequence: TGTGCCAGCAGCCGGTCTTGGGACAGGGGGCAAGAGACCCAGTACTTC. Translating gives CASSRSWDRGQETQYF. The rearrangement uses TRBV7-2 and TRBJ2-5, with 11 bases fitting TRBD1. Germline-derived CDR1 and CDR2 are SGHTA and FQGNSA. This CDR3 has 16 amino acids. V dropped 5 bases and J dropped 2; count of bases not matched to a gene: 7.